These 16 T cell receptor beta chains were all obtained from the same sample, sequenced in a study of blood T cell repertoires in COVID-19. The assay was immunoSEQ multiplex PCR, and TCRdb's table has in-frame clones only and misses some. Here the sample spans 150,000 to 200,000 clones, over 75% being singletons. The sequencing input was peripheral blood. The receptor set was obtained from a woman at least 80 years old with acute or convalescent COVID-19.

The chain joins TRBV5-1 to TRBJ2-6; weak D call: TRBD1 (5 bases). CDR3 length equals 17 residues. Per the germline V gene, CDR1 is SGHRS and CDR2 is YFSETQ. V dropped 2 bases and J dropped 2 bases, with 14 bases sitting between them. CDR3 coding DNA: TGCGCCAGCAGCTTCCCCAGGGAAGTTGCTGGGGCCAACGTCCTGACTTTC. It is translated as CASSFPREVAGANVLTF.

This clone came up many times. The chain joins TRBV19 to TRBJ2-7; TRBD1 aligns across 10 bases. This CDR3 region has 15 residues. Germline V gene sequence: CDR1 LNHDA, CDR2 SQIVND (reference sequence). V trimming: 5 bases; J trimming: 7 bases; junction bases outside the gene matches: 11. CDR3 nucleotide sequence: TGTGCCAGTAGTCCCTCCGGGACAGGGGAGAGTGAGCAGTACTTC. Protein product: CASSPSGTGESEQYF. Looking up the rest from reference TRBV19 and TRBJ2-7 gives the full variable domain: DGGITQSPKYLFRKEGQNVTLSCEQNLNHDAMYWYRQDPGQGLRLIYYSQIVNDFQKGDIAEGYSVSREKKESFPLTVTSAQKNPTAFYLCASSPSGTGESEQYFGPGTRLTVT.

This clone came up a few times. The gene calls are TRBV3-1 (or the pseudogene TRBV3-2) and TRBJ2-7; tentatively, D is TRBD1 (5 bases). The CDR3 has 14 residues. Per the germline V gene, CDR1 is LGHDT and CDR2 is YNNKEL (reference sequence). Deletions cut 7 bases from V and 2 bases from J, with 15 bases between. The CDR3 bases are TGTGCCAGCACCCCCCATCCAGGGCCCTACGAGCAGTACTTC. Translation: CASTPHPGPYEQYF.

The CDR3, as DNA: TGTGCCAGCAGTCAGGGGAACTATGGCTACACCTTC. This translates into CASSQGNYGYTF. The V call is TRBV2, the J call TRBJ1-2, with a possible D match to TRBD1 (6 bases). In germline, CDR1 is SNHLY, CDR2 FYNNEI. The V and J ends lost 5 bases and 2 bases respectively, with 6 bases between them. The CDR3 length is 12 residues.

The chain uses TRBV12-1 and TRBJ2-1; the table's D gene call, TRBD2, was not cross checked with the DNA. TRBV12-1 is recorded as a pseudogene. This CDR3 has 14 residues. The CDR3 DNA sequence: TGTGCCAGCAGCTTTGGGCGGGAGCTCGATGAGCAGTTCTTC. It translates to CASSFGRELDEQFF.

J is TRBJ1-5 and V is TRBV18; D not certain. The CDR3 sequence is 14 residues long. V lost 0 bases and J lost 2, with 5 bases in between. Germline V gene lookup returns CDR1 KGHSH and CDR2 LQKENI. In DNA, the CDR3 is TGTGCCAGCTCACCACCTGGAGGCAATCAGCCCCAGCATTTT. This codes for CASSPPGGNQPQHF.

CDR3 loop: CASSKEPRGSSYNEQFF. As DNA, the CDR3 is TGTGCCAGCAGCAAAGAACCGCGGGGGTCTTCCTACAATGAGCAGTTCTTC. The chain links TRBV21-1 to TRBJ2-1; no DNA check was done on the table's D call, TRBD2. TRBV21-1 is designated a pseudogene. The CDR3 totals 17 residues.

The genes are TRBV25-1 and TRBJ1-1, with 8 bases fitting TRBD1. This CDR3 spans 15 amino acids. V lost 6 bases to trimming and J lost 5 bases; unmatched junction nucleotides: 11. CDR1 is MGHDK, CDR2 SYGVNS, per germline. For the CDR3, the DNA is TGTGCCAGCAGAGACTCAAACAGGGGGTCAACTGAAGCTTTCTTT. Translating gives CASRDSNRGSTEAFF.

The rearrangement links TRBV2 to TRBJ1-1; 7 positions match TRBD1. Per germline, CDR1 SNHLY and CDR2 FYNNEI. The junction had 9 bases not matched to a gene; V was cut back by 11 bases and J by 3 bases. The CDR3 length is 13 residues. The CDR3 loop reads CAGIRDSYTEAFF. Here the CDR3 DNA reads TGTGCCGGGATCCGGGACAGTTACACTGAAGCTTTCTTT.

This chain joins TRBV19 and TRBJ1-5; D not certain. Germline V gene lookup returns CDR1 LNHDA and CDR2 SQIVND (reference sequence). Trimming took 0 bases from V and 2 from J, leaving 14 bases between them. The CDR3 is made up of 17 amino acids. The CDR3 region is CASSIERRVAGNQPQHF. CDR3 bases: TGTGCCAGTAGTATAGAGAGGAGGGTAGCAGGCAATCAGCCCCAGCATTTT.

This chain uses TRBV5-6 with TRBJ2-3, with D possibly matching TRBD2 (5 bases). The V end was cut by 4 bases, the J end by 0 bases, with 12 bases between. CDR1 SGHDT and CDR2 YYEEEE come from the germline V gene. CDR3 size: 15 residues. CDR3 amino acids: CASSHRGRSTDTQYF. The CDR3 bases are TGTGCCAGCAGCCACCGAGGGCGCAGCACAGATACGCAGTATTTT.

This rearrangement joins TRBV5-1 to TRBJ1-2; TRBD1 matches 8 bases. The germline V gene encodes CDR1 SGHRS and CDR2 YFSETQ. The V segment lost 0 bases and the J segment 5 bases; nucleotides outside the gene matches: 0. CDR3 length: 13 residues. The CDR3 DNA follows: TGCGCCAGCAGCTTGGACAGGGGGTATGGCTACACCTTC. Protein product: CASSLDRGYGYTF.

The chain recombines TRBV11-2 with TRBJ2-1, with 9 bases fitting TRBD2. There are 16 residues in the CDR3. V shed 3 bases, J shed 2 bases, and the junction held 5 bases outside the gene matches. Germline V lookup: CDR1 SGHAT, CDR2 FQNNGV. CDR3 region: CASSLGLAFTYNEQFF. CDR3 DNA sequence: TGTGCCAGCAGCTTGGGACTAGCCTTCACCTACAATGAGCAGTTCTTC. Based on the CDR3 plus reference TRBV11-2 and TRBJ2-1, the full variable domain is EAGVAQSPRYKIIEKRQSVAFWCNPISGHATLYWYQQILGQGPKLLIQFQNNGVVDDSQLPKDRFSAERLKGVDSTLKIQPAKLEDSAVYLCASSLGLAFTYNEQFFGPGTRLTVL.

The chain recombines TRBV7-3 with TRBJ1-5, with a weak D call TRBD1 (6 bases). Trimming shortened V by 9 bases and J by 5 bases, and 11 bases separated the two germline ends. CDR3 length: 12 amino acids. The germline gives CDR1 SGHTA, CDR2 FQGTGA. The CDR3 region is CASRGFYQPQHF. CDR3 sequence (DNA): TGTGCCAGTAGGGGGTTCTATCAGCCCCAGCATTTT.

This rearrangement joins TRBV7-3 to TRBJ1-1, with D perhaps matching TRBD1 (5 bases). The V and J ends lost 5 bases and 5 bases respectively, with 18 bases between them. The germline CDR1 and CDR2 sequences are SGHTA and FQGTGA. This CDR3 is 15 amino acids long. The CDR3 DNA is TGTGCCAGCAGCACTACGGGGGGGTCCGGTACTGAAGCTTTCTTT. This gives the protein CASSTTGGSGTEAFF. The full variable domain, completed using reference TRBV7-3 and TRBJ1-1, is GAGVSQTPSNKVTEKGKYVELRCDPISGHTALYWYRQSLGQGPEFLIYFQGTGAADDSGLPNDRFFAVRPEGSVSTLKIQRTERGDSAVYLCASSTTGGSGTEAFFGQGTRLTVV.

The chain has TRBV9 and TRBJ1-5; D is perhaps TRBD1 (5 bases). The CDR3 is 15 residues long. CDR1 and CDR2 (germline): SGDLS, YYNGEE. Trimming shortened V by 0 bases and J by 3 bases, and 10 bases separated the two germline ends. The CDR3 protein is CASSVDGGFNQPQHF. DNA of the CDR3: TGTGCCAGCAGCGTAGACGGGGGATTCAATCAGCCCCAGCATTTT.